This passage covers 25 T cell receptor beta chains from one sample sequenced in a study of T cells in Graves' hyperthyroidism and ophthalmopathy. RNA transcripts yielded amplified TCR beta CDR3 regions. The primer set for the first-round RT-PCR of the TCR CDR3 was HTBI. Via MiXCR, TCRdb re-called the multiplex PCR reads, giving one row per CDR3 protein. The table has around 350,000 distinct CDR3 sequences, approximately 14% seen once. The sample was blood. The receptors derive from a woman aged 60-75 years with Graves' ophthalmopathy.

The chain joins TRBV19 to TRBJ2-1, with 12 bases aligning to TRBD2. Germline CDR1 LNHDA, CDR2 SQIVND (reference sequence). CDR3 length equals 18 residues. V gave up 3 bases and J gave up 1 base; unmatched junction bases: 7. The CDR3 sequence is CASSMETSGRRSYNEQFF. The CDR3, as DNA: TGTGCCAGTAGTATGGAAACTAGCGGGAGGCGGTCCTACAATGAGCAGTTCTTC.

This clonotype has more than one count but fewer than ten. The chain couples TRBV28 to TRBJ1-6; the match to TRBD1 covers 10 bases. V trimming: 3 bases; J trimming: 5 bases; junction bases outside the gene matches: 4. Germline lookup yields CDR1 MDHEN and CDR2 SYDVKM. This CDR3 is built from 16 residues. CDR3 coding DNA: TGTGCCAGCAGTTTCGGACAGGGGGTTGATAATTCACCCCTCCACTTT. Amino acids: CASSFGQGVDNSPLHF.

This clonotype was seen many times. The chain employs TRBV28 and TRBJ2-1; no clear D gene. Germline loops: CDR1 MDHEN, CDR2 SYDVKM. The length of the CDR3 is 14 residues. Trimming left V 9 bases short and J 0 bases short, with 12 bases between. Here the CDR3 DNA reads TGTGCCAGTCAACTCTTAAGCTCCTACAATGAGCAGTTCTTC. As protein: CASQLLSSYNEQFF.

CDR3 bases: TGCGCCAGCAGTGAGGTCAGCAGCACAGATACGCAGTATTTT. Its protein is CASSEVSSTDTQYF. This chain joins TRBV10-2 and TRBJ2-3; unclear D gene. Germline loops: CDR1 WSHSY, CDR2 SAAADI. Trimming took 2 bases from V and 0 from J, leaving 6 bases between them. CDR3 length: 14 residues.

V and J are TRBV19 and TRBJ1-5, with D possibly TRBD1 on 6 matching bases. V dropped 7 bases and J dropped 5 bases, with 15 bases sitting between them. Per the germline V gene, CDR1 is LNHDA and CDR2 is SQIVND (reference sequence). The CDR3 sequence is 14 residues long. The chain's CDR3 is CASNPNRVDQPQHF. The CDR3 coding sequence is TGTGCCAGTAATCCTAACAGGGTGGATCAGCCCCAGCATTTT.

This rearrangement joins TRBV10-2 to TRBJ2-7; 12 bases align to TRBD2. CDR1 WSHSY and CDR2 SAAADI come from the germline V gene. V lost 6 bases to trimming and J lost 0 bases; unmatched junction nucleotides: 3. The CDR3 sequence is 15 residues long. CDR3 in amino acids: CASRTSGSHSYEQYF. The CDR3 nucleotides read TGCGCCAGCAGGACTAGCGGGAGCCACTCCTACGAGCAGTACTTC.

This clonotype has at least ten counts. This chain links TRBV12-3 or TRBV12-4 with TRBJ2-1; 7 bases are a match to TRBD1. The V gene end was trimmed by 7 bases and the J gene end by 10 bases; junction bases not matched to a gene: 4. CDR3 length: 11 residues. Written as DNA, the CDR3 is TGTGCCAGCAAACGACAGGGAGAGCAGTTCTTC. Its protein is CASKRQGEQFF.

This clonotype has ten or more counts. V gene TRBV9 combines with J gene TRBJ1-1; maybe TRBD1 (5 bases). The V gene lost 4 bases and the J gene lost 3 bases, with 7 bases spanning the gap. This CDR3 spans 12 amino acids. Germline loops: CDR1 SGDLS, CDR2 YYNGEE. CDR3 residues: CASSRRDTEAFF. In nucleotides, the CDR3 is TGTGCCAGCAGCCGCAGGGACACTGAAGCTTTCTTT.

The V and J genes are TRBV5-1 and TRBJ1-1; 7 positions match TRBD1. The V and J ends lost 4 bases and 3 bases, in that order; junction bases with no gene match: 6. CDR1 and CDR2 (germline): SGHRS, YFSETQ. The CDR3 length is 14 residues. CDR3 residues: CASSTPGGYTEAFF. CDR3 DNA: TGCGCCAGCAGCACCCCAGGGGGGTACACTGAAGCTTTCTTT. Combining the CDR3 with reference TRBV5-1 and TRBJ1-1 gives the whole variable domain KAGVTQTPRYLIKTRGQQVTLSCSPISGHRSVSWYQQTPGQGLQFLFEYFSETQRNKGNFPGRFSGRQFSNSRSEMNVSTLELGDSALYLCASSTPGGYTEAFFGQGTRLTVV.

The chain joins TRBV20-1 to TRBJ1-6, with 9 bases lining up with TRBD1. After removal of 5 bases from V and 10 bases from J, the junction contained 6 bases not matched to a gene. CDR1 is DFQATT and CDR2 is SNEGSKA in the germline V gene (reference sequence). This CDR3 region has 13 residues. CDR3 residues: CSAGDRVRSPLHF. For the CDR3, the DNA is TGCAGTGCTGGGGACAGGGTACGATCACCCCTCCACTTT.

This clonotype was counted at least ten times. The chain is built from TRBV28 and TRBJ2-7; 8 bases agree with TRBD2. This CDR3 is 16 amino acids long. With V trimmed by 2 bases and J by 7 bases, 13 bases remained unmatched. Germline V gene lookup returns CDR1 MDHEN and CDR2 SYDVKM. CDR3 DNA: TGTGCCAGCAGTTTAATATCGCTTCGGGAGGGGCGGGAGCAGTACTTC. This gives the protein CASSLISLREGREQYF. Together with reference TRBV28 and TRBJ2-7, the CDR3 gives the full variable domain: DVKVTQSSRYLVKRTGEKVFLECVQDMDHENMFWYRQDPGLGLRLIYFSYDVKMKEKGDIPEGYSVSREKKERFSLILESASTNQTSMYLCASSLISLREGREQYFGPGTRLTVT.

Only a few counts were recorded for this clonotype. This chain connects TRBV6-1 to TRBJ2-7, with 12 bases aligning to TRBD2. J was trimmed by 4 bases and V by 8 bases; bases with no gene match: 18. Germline CDR1 reads MNHNS; CDR2 reads SASEGT. The length of the CDR3 is 18 residues. The CDR3 coding sequence is TGTGCCAGCTCCTGGAGACTAGCGGGAGCCTCTGGGGGGTACGAGCAGTACTTC. This encodes CASSWRLAGASGGYEQYF.

This clonotype occurred once. The V gene is TRBV29-1, the J gene TRBJ2-7; TRBD2 aligns across 9 bases. Germline loops: CDR1 SQVTM, CDR2 ANQGSEA. This CDR3 has 14 residues. J was trimmed by 4 bases and V by 6 bases; bases with no gene match: 10. The CDR3 loop is CSVKAGGSSYEQYF. CDR3 coding DNA: TGCAGCGTGAAAGCGGGAGGTAGCTCTTACGAGCAGTACTTC.

This clonotype appeared many times. The chain couples TRBV14 to TRBJ2-1, with 9 bases that match TRBD1. This CDR3 has 15 residues. The V segment lost 3 bases and the J segment 6 bases; nucleotides outside the gene matches: 6. The germline V gene encodes CDR1 SGHDN and CDR2 FVKESK. This CDR3 is CASSQGTGWINEQFF. As DNA, the CDR3 is TGTGCCAGCAGCCAGGGGACAGGGTGGATCAATGAGCAGTTCTTC.

This clonotype occurred many times. This chain joins TRBV7-3 and TRBJ2-5; perhaps TRBD1 as D (6 bases). This CDR3 comprises 13 residues. CDR1 and CDR2 (germline): SGHTA, FQGTGA. Deletions cut 5 bases from V and 2 bases from J, with 9 bases between. In DNA, the CDR3 is TGTGCCAGCAGCGCGCAGGGGCAAGAGACCCAGTACTTC. Its protein is CASSAQGQETQYF.

V is TRBV27 and J is TRBJ2-7; 7 bases line up with TRBD2. Trimming cost V 4 bases and J 5 bases; bases outside gene matches: 5. This CDR3 is 13 amino acids long. The germline V gene has CDR1 MNHEY and CDR2 SMNVEV (reference sequence). CDR3 residues: CASSWTRGHEQYF. For the CDR3, the DNA is TGTGCCAGCAGTTGGACTAGAGGCCACGAGCAGTACTTC.

The chain couples TRBV10-3 to TRBJ2-2; 7 positions agree with TRBD1. Germline assignment: CDR1 ENHRY and CDR2 SYGVKD. The CDR3 runs 14 residues. With V trimmed by 10 bases and J by 5 bases, 10 bases remained unmatched. The CDR3 nucleotides are TGTGCCACCAATTACCCAGGGGGAACCGGGGAGCTGTTTTTT. Translation gives CATNYPGGTGELFF.

This clonotype appeared many times. V and J are TRBV29-1 and TRBJ1-4; D is ambiguous. Germline values: CDR1 SQVTM, CDR2 ANQGSEA. The CDR3 totals 12 residues. Trimming removed 4 bases from V and 8 bases from J, with 11 bases in between. The CDR3 DNA is TGCAGCGTTGTTCAGACGGGGGAAAAACTGTTTTTT. Protein product: CSVVQTGEKLFF. The entire variable domain, with the rest obtained from reference TRBV29-1 and TRBJ1-4, is as follows: SAVISQKPSRDICQRGTSLTIQCQVDSQVTMMFWYRQQPGQSLTLIATANQGSEATYESGFVIDKFPISRPNLTFSTLTVSNMSPEDSSIYLCSVVQTGEKLFFGSGTQLSVL.

This clonotype was observed many times. This chain joins TRBV27 and TRBJ2-2; TRBD1 agrees at 11 bases. The CDR3 is 17 residues long. Losses at the gene ends were 2 bases for V and 7 bases for J; bases not matched to a gene: 9. Germline values: CDR1 MNHEY, CDR2 SMNVEV (reference sequence). CDR3 nucleotides: TGTGCCAGCAGTTTAGAAGGGACAGGGGGTCGAAACGGGGAGCTGTTTTTT. Protein product: CASSLEGTGGRNGELFF.

This clonotype was counted only a few times. This rearrangement joins TRBV19 to TRBJ2-7; tentative D call: TRBD1 (5 bases). The V end was cut by 5 bases, the J end by 2 bases, with 13 bases between. This CDR3 spans 14 amino acids. Germline V CDR1 and CDR2: LNHDA, SQIVND (reference sequence). CDR3 region: CASSVQGRTYEQYF. The DNA of the CDR3 is TGTGCCAGTAGTGTTCAGGGAAGGACCTACGAGCAGTACTTC. Supplemented by reference TRBV19 and TRBJ2-7, the full variable domain reads DGGITQSPKYLFRKEGQNVTLSCEQNLNHDAMYWYRQDPGQGLRLIYYSQIVNDFQKGDIAEGYSVSREKKESFPLTVTSAQKNPTAFYLCASSVQGRTYEQYFGPGTRLTVT.

This clonotype has ten or more counts. The rearrangement links TRBV6-1 to TRBJ2-2, with TRBD1 matching 7 bases. The CDR3 consists of 16 residues. Germline assignment: CDR1 MNHNS and CDR2 SASEGT. The junction had 8 bases not matched to a gene; V was cut back by 7 bases and J by 0 bases. The CDR3 loop is CASTWTGLPNTGELFF. The DNA of the CDR3 is TGTGCCAGCACCTGGACAGGCCTACCGAACACCGGGGAGCTGTTTTTT.

This clonotype appeared a few times. V is TRBV19 and J is TRBJ2-4; D possibly matches TRBD1 or TRBD2 (6 bases each). Germline loops: CDR1 LNHDA, CDR2 SQIVND (reference sequence). This CDR3 region has 16 residues. V gave up 4 bases and J gave up 1 base, with 14 bases separating them. CDR3 in DNA: TGTGCCAGTAGTAGCTACAGGGAGGAGGCCAAAAACATTCAGTACTTC. It encodes CASSSYREEAKNIQYF.

Many counts were recorded for this clonotype. J is TRBJ2-3 and V is TRBV28; 14 bases are shared with TRBD2. J gave up 0 bases and V 3 bases, and 14 bases lay outside the gene matches. The CDR3 has 21 amino acids. CDR1 MDHEN and CDR2 SYDVKM come from the germline V gene. The CDR3 nucleotides are TGTGCCAGCAGTTTCCCGGGGACTAGCGGGAGTTGGGGTGCTAGCACAGATACGCAGTATTTT. Translation: CASSFPGTSGSWGASTDTQYF.

This clonotype was detected only a few times. The V call is TRBV6-2 or TRBV6-3, the J call TRBJ2-7; 12 positions agree with TRBD2. Germline lookup yields CDR1 MNHEY and CDR2 SVGEGT. V gave up 7 bases and J gave up 4 bases; unmatched junction bases: 5. This CDR3 contains 14 residues. CDR3 in amino acids: CASIPSGRAYEQYF. The CDR3 coding sequence is TGTGCCAGCATCCCTAGCGGGAGGGCTTACGAGCAGTACTTC.

In its sample, this clonotype was seen many times. CDR3 nucleotide sequence: TGCAGTGCAACCGGGACTAGCGGCGTCGGGGAGCTGTTTTTT. It codes for CSATGTSGVGELFF. The J gene is TRBJ2-2, the V gene TRBV20-1, with 11 nucleotides matching TRBD2. The V and J ends lost 6 bases and 7 bases, in that order; junction bases with no gene match: 7. CDR3 size: 14 residues. CDR1 is DFQATT, CDR2 SNEGSKA, per germline (reference sequence).